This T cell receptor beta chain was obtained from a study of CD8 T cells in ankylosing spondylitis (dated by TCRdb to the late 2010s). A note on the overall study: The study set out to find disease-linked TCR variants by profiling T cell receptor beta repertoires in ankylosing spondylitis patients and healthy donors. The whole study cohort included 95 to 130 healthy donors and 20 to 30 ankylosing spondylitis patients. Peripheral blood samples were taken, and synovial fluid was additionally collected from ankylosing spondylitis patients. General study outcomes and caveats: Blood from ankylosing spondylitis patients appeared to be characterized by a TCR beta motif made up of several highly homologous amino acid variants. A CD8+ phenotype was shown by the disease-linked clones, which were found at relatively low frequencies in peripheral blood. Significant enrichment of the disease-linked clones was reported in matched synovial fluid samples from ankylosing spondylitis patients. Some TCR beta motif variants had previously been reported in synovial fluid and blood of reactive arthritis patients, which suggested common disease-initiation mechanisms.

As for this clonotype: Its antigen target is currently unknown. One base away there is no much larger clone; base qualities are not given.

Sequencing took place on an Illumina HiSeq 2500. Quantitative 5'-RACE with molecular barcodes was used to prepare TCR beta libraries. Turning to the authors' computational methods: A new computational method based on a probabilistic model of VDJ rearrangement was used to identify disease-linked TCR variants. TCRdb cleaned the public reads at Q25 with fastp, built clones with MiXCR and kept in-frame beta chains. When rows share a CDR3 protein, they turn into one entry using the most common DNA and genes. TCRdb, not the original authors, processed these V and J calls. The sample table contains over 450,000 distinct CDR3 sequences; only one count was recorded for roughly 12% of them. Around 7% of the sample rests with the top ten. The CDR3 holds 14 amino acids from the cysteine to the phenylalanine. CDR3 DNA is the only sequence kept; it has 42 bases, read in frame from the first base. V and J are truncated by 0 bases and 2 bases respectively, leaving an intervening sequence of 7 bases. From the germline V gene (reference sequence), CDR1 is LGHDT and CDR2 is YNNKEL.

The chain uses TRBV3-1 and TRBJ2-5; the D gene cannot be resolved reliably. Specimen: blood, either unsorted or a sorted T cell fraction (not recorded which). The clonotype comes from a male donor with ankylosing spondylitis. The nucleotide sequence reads TGTGCCAGCAGCCAAGAAGGTTGGCAAGAGACCCAGTACTTC. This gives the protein CASSQEGWQETQYF.